This T cell receptor (beta chain) was sequenced in a study of OX40 agonist ivuxolimab in advanced cancers. On the study more broadly: While on treatment, patients had intravenous ivuxolimab at 0.01 to 10 mg/kg every 2 weeks. Regarding the study as a whole: Clonal expansion by week 6 occurred in CD4+ and CD8+ blood T cells (at 0.1 to 3.0 mg/kg).

Trimming left V 5 bases short and J 0 bases short, with 10 bases between. The germline V gene has CDR1 SGHAT and CDR2 FQNNGV. This CDR3 contains 14 residues. Clones were sequenced by immunoSEQ multiplex PCR, and TCRdb holds only the in-frame ones, with some missing. The sample has 98,000 or so clones, approximately 90% seen once; the top ten hold about 0.82%. This clone was picked up one time. Its antigen is not identified. Other DNA sequences from this sample encode an identical CDR3 as well. This TCR came from an adult with an advanced solid tumor such as melanoma, head and neck, liver or kidney cancer. This sample comprised CD4+ or CD8+ T cells sorted from blood, obtained in a trial of the OX40 agonist ivuxolimab. The gene calls are TRBV11-2 and TRBJ1-1, with a weak D call TRBD1 (5 bases). CDR3 sequence (DNA): TGTGCCAGCAGCCCGGGACGGATGAACACTGAAGCTTTCTTT. Residues: CASSPGRMNTEAFF.